The 11 T cell receptor beta chains below come from one sample, sequenced in a study of cytomegalovirus exposure and HLA in healthy donors. Data came from immunoSEQ multiplex PCR; TCRdb stores just in-frame clones and leaves some out. The sample has approximately 200,000 clones, 75% to 90% seen once; the top ten hold around 6.7%. The sequenced sample was PBMCs. All receptors come from a man aged 18-30 years in good health and CMV-seropositive.

CDR3 bases: TGTGCCAGCAGCCGGAGCGGAGAGCAGTACTTC. It codes for CASSRSGEQYF. V is TRBV28 and J is TRBJ2-7, with D tentatively TRBD2 (5 bases). Trimming cost V 6 bases and J 7 bases, with 10 bases left between them. From germline, CDR1 is MDHEN and CDR2 SYDVKM. CDR3 size: 11 residues.

The V gene is TRBV6-5, the J gene TRBJ2-7, with TRBD2 matching 12 bases. Germline V CDR1 and CDR2: MNHEY, SVGAGI. The CDR3 covers 15 residues. The V segment lost 5 bases and the J segment 7 bases; nucleotides outside the gene matches: 9. CDR3 DNA: TGTGCCAGCAGTGCGCTAGCGGGAGGGCCAGGGGAGCAGTACTTC. Protein product: CASSALAGGPGEQYF.

The genes are TRBV20-1 and TRBJ2-1; maybe TRBD2 (6 bases). Germline V CDR1 and CDR2: DFQATT, SNEGSKA (reference sequence). V lost 3 bases and J 8 bases, leaving 8 bases between the germline ends. This CDR3 has 11 amino acids. The CDR3 spells CSARTRHEQFF. The CDR3 DNA sequence: TGCAGTGCTAGGACTAGGCATGAGCAGTTCTTC.

The rearrangement links TRBV28 to TRBJ1-5; TRBD1 agrees at 9 bases. Trimming removed 6 bases from V and 7 bases from J; junction bases left unmatched: 7. There are 14 residues in the CDR3. The germline V gene has CDR1 MDHEN and CDR2 SYDVKM. CDR3 residues: CASSTPGQGQPQHF. The CDR3 nucleotides read TGTGCCAGCAGCACCCCGGGACAGGGCCAGCCCCAGCATTTT.

The CDR3, as DNA: TGCGCCAGCAGCACGGTTGGAGGGGCAGATACGCAGTATTTT. Its translation: CASSTVGGADTQYF. V usage is TRBV4-1 and J usage is TRBJ2-3; possibly TRBD2 for D (6 bases). The germline V gene has CDR1 MGHRA and CDR2 YSYEKL. V was shortened by 5 bases and J by 4 bases, with 13 bases between the two germline ends. The CDR3 totals 14 residues.

The chain links TRBV10-3 to TRBJ1-2, with D tentatively TRBD1 (6 bases). This CDR3 comprises 15 residues. CDR1 and CDR2 from the germline V gene are ENHRY and SYGVKD. Trimming removed 2 bases from V and 3 bases from J, with 13 bases in between. The CDR3 loop is CAISEGARGYYGYTF. In DNA, the CDR3 is TGTGCCATCAGTGAGGGGGCCAGGGGATACTATGGCTACACCTTC.

The chain combines TRBV13 with TRBJ2-7; 10 bases are shared with TRBD1. CDR3 length: 16 residues. CDR1 and CDR2 from the germline V gene are PRHDT and FYEKMQ (reference sequence). Trimming took 5 bases from V and 4 from J; bases not matched to a gene: 11. CDR3 sequence (DNA): TGTGCCAGCAGCAACGCCGGGACAGGGGATGTTTACGAGCAGTACTTC. Encoded protein: CASSNAGTGDVYEQYF.

This clone came up a few times. The genes are TRBV27 and TRBJ2-7; 7 bases align to TRBD2. The V gene's germline CDR1 is MNHEY and CDR2 SMNVEV (reference sequence). The V and J ends lost 5 bases and 1 base, in that order; junction bases with no gene match: 2. The CDR3 consists of 13 residues. CDR3 coding DNA: TGTGCCAGCAGTGCGGGAGAATCCTACGAGCAGTACTTC. Its protein product is CASSAGESYEQYF.

This chain joins TRBV19 and TRBJ2-5; D gene ambiguous. Looked up from germline, CDR1 is LNHDA and CDR2 is SQIVND (reference sequence). The length of the CDR3 is 13 residues. Between the trimmed V and J ends, which lost 3 bases and 1 base, there was a span of 6 bases. CDR3 sequence reads: CASSMRRQETQYF. CDR3 nucleotides: TGTGCCAGTAGTATGCGGCGCCAAGAGACCCAGTACTTC.

For the CDR3, the DNA is TGTGCCAGCAGTTACGGGGCAAGGGTAGCGGGATCTGAGCAGTACTTC. Translation gives CASSYGARVAGSEQYF. This sequence joins TRBV6-5 and TRBJ2-7; 8 bases match TRBD2. CDR1 and CDR2 from the germline V gene are MNHEY and SVGAGI. This CDR3 contains 16 residues. Losses at the gene ends were 2 bases for V and 7 bases for J; bases not matched to a gene: 13.

The chain recombines TRBV29-1 with TRBJ2-1; TRBD2 matches 12 bases. Looked up from germline, CDR1 is SQVTM and CDR2 is ANQGSEA. The V gene end was trimmed by 5 bases and the J gene end by 9 bases; junction bases not matched to a gene: 11. The CDR3 has 15 amino acids. CDR3 sequence: CSVPNTRTSGAEQFF. The DNA of the CDR3 is TGCAGCGTTCCGAACACTCGGACTAGCGGGGCTGAGCAGTTCTTC.